The table lists the clone carrying this T cell receptor (beta chain) with a few counts. Its antigen is not known. TCRdb analysed the RT-PCR reads with MiXCR anew, one entry per CDR3 protein. The sample consists of around 570,000 distinct CDR3 sequences, about 8% of them appearing once. V shed 4 bases and J shed 4 bases, with 10 bases lying between them. In germline, CDR1 is DFQATT, CDR2 SNEGSKA (reference sequence). CDR3 length: 12 amino acids. The sample comes from a study of response to subunit inactivated influenza vaccine. Study-wide points: It was suggested by the authors that few new T cells are recruited by each seasonal influenza vaccination.

The material was PBMCs from blood, obtained around 25 months after vaccination. This chain uses TRBV20-1 with TRBJ1-1, with a tentative D call TRBD1 (5 bases). This TCR derives from a man aged 50 to 75 who received an inactivated influenza vaccine. CDR3: CSATPGGTEAFF. The CDR3 DNA reads as TGCAGTGCTACCCCCGGGGGCACTGAAGCTTTCTTT.